One and the same sample provided the 20 T cell receptor beta chains below, sequenced in a study of cytomegalovirus exposure and HLA in healthy donors. The PCR ran on 60 Vbeta and 13 Jbeta primers. The protocol was immunoSEQ multiplex PCR, while the TCRdb copy is restricted to in-frame clones and leaves out a portion. The repertoire has approximately 110,000 clones, just under 75% of them found once; the top ten carry 2.6%. The sample comprised PBMCs. The origin of the receptors is a man aged 50-60 years in good health and CMV-seropositive.

This clone was counted a few times. The V and J genes are TRBV29-1 and TRBJ2-2; 9 nucleotides agree with TRBD1. With V trimmed by 5 bases and J by 4 bases, 20 bases remained unmatched. Germline CDR1 and CDR2: SQVTM and ANQGSEA. The CDR3 is 19 residues long. DNA of the CDR3: TGCAGCGTTTCCCGGGACAGGGCTCTCTCGGGGCAGAGCACCGGGGAGCTGTTTTTT. It codes for CSVSRDRALSGQSTGELFF.

The rearrangement links TRBV30 to TRBJ1-2, with D tentatively TRBD1 (5 bases). The V gene lost 3 bases and the J gene lost 11 bases, with 13 bases spanning the gap. CDR1 is GTSNPN and CDR2 is SVGIG in the germline V gene (reference sequence). This CDR3 comprises 11 residues. The CDR3 DNA is TGTGCCTGGAGCGTTTCCGGGACTTACACCTTC. Protein sequence: CAWSVSGTYTF.

This clone has just one count. The rearrangement links TRBV10-3 to TRBJ2-7, with D possibly being TRBD1 (7 bases). The CDR3 is 13 residues long. The V end lost 6 bases, the J end lost 1 base, and 10 bases lay between the germline ends. Per germline, CDR1 ENHRY and CDR2 SYGVKD. The CDR3 region is CAIRAGQSYEQYF. CDR3 sequence (DNA): TGTGCCATCAGGGCGGGACAGTCCTACGAGCAGTACTTC.

This clone was counted at least ten times. The gene calls are TRBV5-1 and TRBJ2-7; 7 nucleotides agree with TRBD2. V dropped 3 bases and J dropped 7; count of bases not matched to a gene: 10. Germline-derived CDR1 and CDR2 are SGHRS and YFSETQ. The CDR3 is 14 residues long. CDR3 nucleotide sequence: TGCGCCAGCAGCTCGGAACAGCGGGATTTGGAGCAGTACTTC. It is translated as CASSSEQRDLEQYF.

The gene calls are TRBV19 and TRBJ1-1; 9 bases line up with TRBD1. This CDR3 region has 16 residues. V trimming: 8 bases; J trimming: 4 bases; junction bases outside the gene matches: 14. Germline CDR1 and CDR2: LNHDA and SQIVND (reference sequence). CDR3 protein: CASATPGQGIGTEAFF. Written as DNA, the CDR3 is TGTGCCAGTGCAACCCCGGGACAGGGCATCGGCACTGAAGCTTTCTTT.

V gene TRBV4-2 combines with J gene TRBJ2-1, with 14 nucleotides matching TRBD2. There are 18 residues in the CDR3. V was pared by 4 bases and J by 8 bases, with 13 bases of the junction left unmatched. Germline lookup yields CDR1 LGHNA and CDR2 YNFKEQ. The CDR3 DNA reads as TGTGCCAGCAGCCCTAGACTAGCGGGAGGGCCGCGGCAATATGAGCAGTTCTTC. Amino acid sequence: CASSPRLAGGPRQYEQFF.

The genes are TRBV7-3 and TRBJ2-5; TRBD1 is a possible D gene (10 bases). V was shortened by 4 bases and J by 3 bases, with 15 bases between the two germline ends. The germline V gene has CDR1 SGHTA and CDR2 FQGTGA. The CDR3 totals 15 residues. This CDR3 is CASSSSGTGEETQYF. Written as DNA, the CDR3 is TGTGCCAGCAGCTCTAGCGGGACAGGGGAAGAGACCCAGTACTTC. The variable domain in full, completed from reference TRBV7-3 and TRBJ2-5, reads GAGVSQTPSNKVTEKGKYVELRCDPISGHTALYWYRQSLGQGPEFLIYFQGTGAADDSGLPNDRFFAVRPEGSVSTLKIQRTERGDSAVYLCASSSSGTGEETQYFGPGTRLLVL.

This chain links TRBV14 with TRBJ1-2; D is perhaps TRBD1 (6 bases). This CDR3 is 15 amino acids long. Between the trimmed V and J ends, which lost 0 bases and 8 bases, there was a span of 16 bases. Per germline, CDR1 SGHDN and CDR2 FVKESK. The CDR3 spells CASSQDRGGARGYTF. Here the CDR3 DNA reads TGTGCCAGCAGCCAAGATCGGGGGGGCGCGAGGGGCTACACCTTC. Supplemented by reference TRBV14 and TRBJ1-2, the full variable domain reads EAGVTQFPSHSVIEKGQTVTLRCDPISGHDNLYWYRRVMGKEIKFLLHFVKESKQDESGMPNNRFLAERTGGTYSTLKVQPAELEDSGVYFCASSQDRGGARGYTFGSGTRLTVV.

V gene TRBV15 combines with J gene TRBJ2-1, with 7 bases matching TRBD1. V dropped 7 bases and J dropped 8; count of bases not matched to a gene: 17. The germline V gene has CDR1 LNHNV and CDR2 YYDKDF (reference sequence). This CDR3 region has 16 residues. The DNA of the CDR3 is TGTGCCACCAACGTCGGAAAGGGGGCAATTGACTATGAGCAGTTCTTC. It is translated as CATNVGKGAIDYEQFF. The whole variable domain, filled in from reference TRBV15 and TRBJ2-1, reads DAMVIQNPRYQVTQFGKPVTLSCSQTLNHNVMYWYQQKSSQAPKLLFHYYDKDFNNEADTPDNFQSRRPNTSFCFLDIRSPGLGDTAMYLCATNVGKGAIDYEQFFGPGTRLTVL.

This clone occurred a few times. This rearrangement joins TRBV6-1 to TRBJ2-7, with 9 bases aligning to TRBD1. V lost 6 bases to trimming and J lost 3 bases; unmatched junction nucleotides: 6. This CDR3 is 14 amino acids long. Germline V gene data show CDR1 as MNHNS and CDR2 as SASEGT. CDR3 nucleotide sequence: TGTGCCAGCAGATATGGACAGGGGAGCTACGAGCAGTACTTC. Protein: CASRYGQGSYEQYF.

V is TRBV7-2 and J is TRBJ1-6; 9 bases map to TRBD1. Germline values: CDR1 SGHTA, CDR2 FQGNSA. The trim removed 2 bases at V and 10 bases at J, leaving 6 bases unmatched. The CDR3 has 15 amino acids. This chain's CDR3 is CASSLLGQGGSPLHF. The CDR3 nucleotides are TGTGCCAGCAGCTTATTGGGACAGGGAGGATCACCCCTCCACTTT.

The chain has TRBV7-9 and TRBJ2-7; D not resolved. Trimming cost V 2 bases and J 5 bases, with 10 bases left between them. The germline gives CDR1 SEHNR, CDR2 FQNEAQ (reference sequence). The CDR3 sequence is 13 residues long. The CDR3 spells CASSLPLRDEQYF. The CDR3, as DNA: TGTGCCAGCAGCTTACCCCTGAGAGACGAGCAGTACTTC. The full variable domain, completed using reference TRBV7-9 and TRBJ2-7, is DTGVSQNPRHKITKRGQNVTFRCDPISEHNRLYWYRQTLGQGPEFLTYFQNEAQLEKSRLLSDRFSAERPKGSFSTLEIQRTEQGDSAMYLCASSLPLRDEQYFGPGTRLTVT.

CDR3 amino acids: CAISDSKEDTGELFF. CDR3 nucleotide sequence: TGTGCCATCAGTGACTCTAAGGAGGACACCGGGGAGCTGTTTTTT. The rearrangement uses TRBV10-3 and TRBJ2-2; a weak D match, TRBD2 (5 bases). There are 15 residues in the CDR3. Germline CDR1 reads ENHRY; CDR2 reads SYGVKD. The V end was cut by 3 bases, the J end by 3 bases, with 11 bases between.

V gene TRBV5-1 combines with J gene TRBJ1-5, with D tentatively TRBD1 (6 bases). Trimming took 5 bases from V and 7 from J, leaving 13 bases between them. This CDR3 region has 13 residues. In germline, CDR1 is SGHRS, CDR2 YFSETQ. Here the CDR3 reads CASRQGSGQPQHF. The CDR3 DNA reads TGCGCCAGCAGACAGGGTTCGGGACAGCCCCAGCATTTT.

This chain links TRBV11-1 with TRBJ2-3; a weak D match, TRBD1 (5 bases). CDR1 is SGHAT and CDR2 is FQDESV in the germline V gene (reference sequence). The ends were cut back, 10 bases at V and 2 bases at J, with 13 bases in the middle. The CDR3 totals 13 residues. As DNA, the CDR3 is TGTGCCACAAGGCAGGGAATCACAGATACGCAGTATTTT. This translates into CATRQGITDTQYF.

The chain has TRBV5-1 and TRBJ1-1; D is possibly TRBD1 (5 bases). V was clipped by 6 bases and J by 4 bases, with 13 bases between them. Germline values: CDR1 SGHRS, CDR2 YFSETQ. The CDR3 is 13 amino acids. CDR3 nucleotide sequence: TGCGCCAGCAAATCAGGGTTGACCACTGAAGCTTTCTTT. It translates to CASKSGLTTEAFF.

This clone was observed a handful of times. This chain connects TRBV6-1 to TRBJ2-7; D is ambiguous. Germline V CDR1 and CDR2: MNHNS, SASEGT. This CDR3 has 11 amino acids. The V end was cut by 3 bases, the J end by 12 bases, with 12 bases between. Here the CDR3 DNA reads TGTGCCAGCAGTGAGACTCCTTTACGGTACTTC. Amino acids: CASSETPLRYF.

The chain uses TRBV29-1 and TRBJ1-2; 8 nucleotides match TRBD1. This CDR3 spans 14 amino acids. Unmatched junction bases numbered 12, after V lost 7 bases and J lost 5 bases. Looked up from germline, CDR1 is SQVTM and CDR2 is ANQGSEA. This chain's CDR3 is CSGFPDRDSYGYTF. The CDR3 nucleotides are TGCAGCGGCTTCCCGGACAGGGACAGTTATGGCTACACCTTC.

The chain joins TRBV6-5 to TRBJ2-1; 7 nucleotides agree with TRBD2. CDR1 is MNHEY and CDR2 is SVGAGI in the germline V gene. The CDR3 consists of 13 residues. Unmatched junction bases numbered 9, after V lost 6 bases and J lost 10 bases. The CDR3 region is CASRPTSFREQFF. CDR3 nucleotide sequence: TGTGCCAGCAGACCGACTAGCTTCAGGGAGCAGTTCTTC.

V usage is TRBV15 and J usage is TRBJ1-1; D unclear. Trimming pared 1 base from V and 7 bases from J, leaving 13 bases between. CDR1 LNHNV and CDR2 YYDKDF come from the germline V gene (reference sequence). The CDR3 is 14 amino acids. The CDR3 DNA is TGTGCCACCAGCAGAGTCCGGGCAGAGGGTGAAGCTTTCTTT. As protein: CATSRVRAEGEAFF.